One sample yielded the 5 T cell receptor beta chains listed below, sequenced in a study of neurological immune-mediated disorders. TCRdb ran MiXCR on the 5' RACE reads and lists one entry per CDR3 protein. This table has about 24,000 distinct CDR3 sequences, 13% appearing once. Specimen: PBMCs. These receptors originate from a woman between 35 and 50 years old with HTLV-1-associated myelopathy (HAM/TSP).

This clonotype has at least ten counts. V is TRBV7-2 and J is TRBJ2-5; 8 nucleotides align to TRBD2. The V segment lost 2 bases and the J segment 5 bases; nucleotides outside the gene matches: 10. The CDR3 length is 16 residues. In germline, CDR1 is SGHTA, CDR2 FQGNSA. CDR3 in amino acids: CASSLSFGGGDETQYF. The CDR3 DNA follows: TGTGCCAGCAGCTTAAGTTTCGGGGGGGGCGATGAGACCCAGTACTTC.

The sample holds many counts of this clonotype. This chain links TRBV20-1 with TRBJ2-5, with D hard to call. Germline CDR1 reads DFQATT; CDR2 reads SNEGSKA (reference sequence). The CDR3 spans 16 residues. The V end lost 0 bases, the J end lost 1 base, and 15 bases lay between the germline ends. The CDR3 coding sequence is TGCAGTGCTAGAGACCCTTCAAGGCCCTCCCAAGAGACCCAGTACTTC. Protein product: CSARDPSRPSQETQYF.

This clonotype has at least ten counts. The chain couples TRBV24-1 to TRBJ2-1, with 8 nucleotides matching TRBD2. The CDR3 sequence is 20 residues long. V lost 4 bases to trimming and J lost 1 base; unmatched junction nucleotides: 17. Germline V CDR1 and CDR2: KGHDR, SFDVKD. CDR3 loop: CATSDPSQGAGDPSYNEQFF. Here the CDR3 DNA reads TGTGCCACCAGTGACCCCTCCCAGGGAGCGGGGGACCCTTCCTACAATGAGCAGTTCTTC.

This clonotype was observed at least ten times. The CDR3 region is CSGIPRVDTQYF. The DNA of the CDR3 is TGCAGTGGTATACCTAGGGTAGATACGCAGTATTTT. The rearrangement uses TRBV20-1 and TRBJ2-3; D is unclear. This CDR3 region has 12 residues. Trimming left V 7 bases short and J 5 bases short, with 13 bases between. CDR1 and CDR2 (germline): DFQATT, SNEGSKA (reference sequence).

The chain couples TRBV29-1 to TRBJ2-3; D call uncertain. Germline V CDR1 and CDR2: SQVTM, ANQGSEA. V was shortened by 2 bases and J by 3 bases, with 12 bases between the two germline ends. CDR3 length: 14 residues. The CDR3 spells CSVEKGERTDTQYF. CDR3 DNA: TGCAGCGTTGAAAAGGGTGAACGAACAGATACGCAGTATTTT.